This TCR beta chain was sequenced for a study of shared clonotypes between healthy human individuals. General observations from the study: Clonotypes which were not shared had lower generation probabilities than clonotypes that all four donors shared.

For this clone: No antigen is known for it.

Trimming cost V 0 bases and J 9 bases, with 13 bases left between them. The CDR3 loop spans 14 amino acids. CDR1 and CDR2 (germline): SGHRS, YFSETQ. A CD45RA-negative memory subset and a CD45RA+ naive subset were separated from the CD4+ cells. Data came from immunoSEQ multiplex PCR; TCRdb stores just in-frame clones and leaves some out. Of 2 million to 3 million clones in the sample, roughly 93% were seen once. The specimen sequenced was naive CD4+ T cells from PBMCs. Subset of the sample: CD45RA+ positively selected. This sequence originates from a man younger than 30 in good health. Some clones in this sample may be carry-over from other donors' samples. This rearrangement joins TRBV5-1 to TRBJ1-5; D is perhaps TRBD1 (5 bases). The CDR3 here is CASSLVGGVGPQHF. CDR3 DNA sequence: TGCGCCAGCAGCTTGGTAGGAGGGGTTGGGCCCCAGCATTTT.